This TCR beta chain was obtained from a study of T cell repertoires in cytomegalovirus infection. TCRdb itself ran the reads through MiXCR, one entry per CDR3 protein. This table holds approximately 990,000 distinct CDR3 sequences, roughly a third found once. Concerning this clonotype itself: Its antigen is unidentified.

This CDR3 contains 17 residues. V lost 2 bases and J lost 7, with 21 bases in between. CDR1 is MNHEY and CDR2 is SVGEGT in the germline V gene. The sample in question was cultured CD8+ T cells from PBMCs, obtained from culture after CMV antigen stimulation. The chain uses TRBV6-2 or TRBV6-3 and TRBJ2-1; D perhaps matches TRBD2 (7 bases). The receptor was isolated from a human donor in good health (CMV status not recorded). Some clones in this sample may be carry-over from other donors' samples. The CDR3 DNA follows: TGTGCCAGCAGTTACCCTTCGTGGAGGGGGGGTAAGAATGAGCAGTTCTTC. Translating it yields CASSYPSWRGGKNEQFF.